This TCR beta chain came from a study of blood T cell repertoires in COVID-19. Study overall: Specimens from acute and convalescent COVID-19 originated in the United States, Italy and Spain. T cells, B-cell-depleted T cells, or PBMCs supplied cDNA or gDNA.

Per the original data handling: By means of reference gene primer amplification, nucleated cell counts were estimated. Assay: immunoSEQ multiplex PCR; the TCRdb copy retains only in-frame clones and omits some. The D gene and trimming were derived from the DNA, and the V and J assignments and clone size from that table. Counted here are roughly 140,000 clones, about 80% occurring once; the ten biggest clones make up around 0.62%. In this sample, this clone turned up once. This CDR3 is built from 13 residues. The V gene lost 4 bases and the J gene lost 3 bases, with 10 bases spanning the gap. Germline lookup yields CDR1 SGHTA and CDR2 FQGNSA.

The genes are TRBV7-2 and TRBJ2-7; no clear D gene. This receptor was obtained from a man in his 60s with acute or convalescent COVID-19. The sequenced sample consisted of peripheral blood. CDR3: CASSSRVLYEQYF. The CDR3 nucleotides are TGTGCCAGCAGCTCCCGGGTCCTCTACGAGCAGTACTTC.